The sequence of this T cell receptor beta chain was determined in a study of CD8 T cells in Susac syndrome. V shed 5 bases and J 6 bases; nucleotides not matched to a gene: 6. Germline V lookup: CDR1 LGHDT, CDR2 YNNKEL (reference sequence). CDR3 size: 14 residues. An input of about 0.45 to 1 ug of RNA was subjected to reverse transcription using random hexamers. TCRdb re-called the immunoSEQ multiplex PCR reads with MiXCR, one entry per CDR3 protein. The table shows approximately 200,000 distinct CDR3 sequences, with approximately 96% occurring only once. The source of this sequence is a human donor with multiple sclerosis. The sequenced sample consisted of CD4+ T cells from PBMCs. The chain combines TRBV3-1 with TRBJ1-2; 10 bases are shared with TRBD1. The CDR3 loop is CASSARDRGNGYTF. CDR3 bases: TGTGCCAGCAGCGCCCGGGACAGGGGAAATGGCTACACCTTC.